Shown below are 17 T cell receptor beta chains from a single sample sequenced in a study of CD8+ T cells in alopecia areata. Following RNA extraction, reverse transcription yielded cDNA that acted as the sequencing template. Measured with immunoSEQ multiplex PCR; TCRdb has only the in-frame clones, and not every one. The sample has about 160,000 clones, 80% to 90% seen once. This specimen was CD8+ T cells sorted from blood, taken at week 0. These receptor sequences come from a human donor with alopecia areata.

The V gene is TRBV29-1, the J gene TRBJ2-2; 8 bases match TRBD1. Germline-derived CDR1 and CDR2 are SQVTM and ANQGSEA. CDR3 length: 16 residues. Trimming took 6 bases from V and 2 from J; bases not matched to a gene: 11. The CDR3 coding sequence is TGCAGCGTAGTGGACAGGGATATTGCCAACACCGGGGAGCTGTTTTTT. This gives the protein CSVVDRDIANTGELFF.

This chain connects TRBV7-9 to TRBJ2-1, with a tentative D call TRBD1 (6 bases). Germline V CDR1 and CDR2: SEHNR, FQNEAQ (reference sequence). V lost 4 bases and J lost 9, with 10 bases in between. The CDR3 consists of 12 residues. CDR3 region: CASSSQGIEQFF. The CDR3 DNA follows: TGTGCCAGCAGCTCACAGGGAATTGAGCAGTTCTTC.

This clone was observed once. V and J are TRBV5-6 and TRBJ2-2; D is uncertain. The CDR3 sequence is 19 residues long. Germline CDR1 SGHDT, CDR2 YYEEEE. Trimming cost V 0 bases and J 2 bases, with 20 bases left between them. The CDR3 loop is CASSLVGRLAEINTGELFF. CDR3 bases: TGTGCCAGCAGCTTGGTCGGCCGGTTGGCCGAGATAAACACCGGGGAGCTGTTTTTT.

This chain uses TRBV6-1 with TRBJ2-7; D uncertain. CDR1 and CDR2 from the germline V gene are MNHNS and SASEGT. The CDR3 runs 12 residues. With 3 bases removed from V and 3 bases from J, the gap between germline ends came to 6 bases. CDR3 in DNA: TGTGCCAGCAGTGAGTCACTCTACGAGCAGTACTTC. Amino acids: CASSESLYEQYF.

In this sample, this clone turned up once. This chain connects TRBV5-4 to TRBJ2-1; D may be TRBD2 (5 bases). CDR1 is SGHNT and CDR2 is YYREEE in the germline V gene (reference sequence). The CDR3 is 14 residues long. V lost 5 bases to trimming and J lost 3 bases, with 12 bases between them. The CDR3 DNA is TGTGCCAGCAGTATCGGGGATGGCTACAATGAGCAGTTCTTC. Its translation is CASSIGDGYNEQFF.

This chain uses TRBV29-1 with TRBJ2-1; D is possibly TRBD1 (5 bases). There are 15 residues in the CDR3. Germline CDR1 and CDR2: SQVTM and ANQGSEA. The V and J ends lost 0 bases and 2 bases respectively, with 11 bases between them. The CDR3 DNA reads TGCAGCGTTGAAGATAGACAGCTAACCTACAATGAGCAGTTCTTC. This encodes CSVEDRQLTYNEQFF.

This sequence joins TRBV4-1 and TRBJ2-5, with 10 bases matching TRBD2. The end of the DNA aligns better with TRBJ2-7, so the J call may be wrong. This CDR3 is 15 amino acids long. The germline CDR1 and CDR2 sequences are MGHRA and YSYEKL. The CDR3 DNA sequence: TGCGCCAGCAGCCAAGACCCTAGCGGGAGATACGAGCAGTACTTC. This gives the protein CASSQDPSGRYEQYF.

This chain links TRBV7-9 with TRBJ2-1; D might be TRBD1 (5 bases). There are 13 residues in the CDR3. CDR1 is SEHNR, CDR2 FQNEAQ, per germline (reference sequence). Trimming removed 5 bases from V and 7 bases from J, with 12 bases in between. CDR3 nucleotide sequence: TGTGCCAGCAGCCCTGATAGGGGAAATGAGCAGTTCTTC. Protein product: CASSPDRGNEQFF. The whole variable domain, remainder taken from reference TRBV7-9 and TRBJ2-1, is DTGVSQNPRHKITKRGQNVTFRCDPISEHNRLYWYRQTLGQGPEFLTYFQNEAQLEKSRLLSDRFSAERPKGSFSTLEIQRTEQGDSAMYLCASSPDRGNEQFFGPGTRLTVL.

The chain couples TRBV29-1 to TRBJ1-1; no clear D. There are 14 residues in the CDR3. V lost 2 bases, J lost 0 bases, and 10 bases lay in between. In germline, CDR1 is SQVTM, CDR2 ANQGSEA. DNA of the CDR3: TGCAGCGTTGAAATGCAGGATATGAACACTGAAGCTTTCTTT. Its translation is CSVEMQDMNTEAFF.

V and J are TRBV15 and TRBJ2-5; a weak D match, TRBD1 (5 bases). Germline CDR1 LNHNV, CDR2 YYDKDF (reference sequence). The CDR3 totals 15 residues. Trimming pared 5 bases from V and 2 bases from J, leaving 15 bases between. The CDR3 region has the DNA TGTGCCACCAGCGGTAAACGGACACTACAAGAGACCCAGTACTTC. It codes for CATSGKRTLQETQYF.

The CDR3 protein is CSVDGGQAGYTF. The CDR3 DNA reads TGCAGCGTTGATGGGGGACAGGCTGGCTACACCTTC. This chain joins TRBV29-1 and TRBJ1-2; TRBD1 matches at 8 bases. Per the germline V gene, CDR1 is SQVTM and CDR2 is ANQGSEA. With 3 bases clipped from V and 7 bases from J, the junction kept 4 bases outside the gene matches. The CDR3 contains 12 residues.

This clone has more than one count but fewer than ten. The rearrangement uses TRBV13 and TRBJ2-5; 7 nucleotides agree with TRBD1. Germline loops: CDR1 PRHDT, CDR2 FYEKMQ (reference sequence). Trimming took 4 bases from V and 2 from J; bases not matched to a gene: 4. The CDR3 totals 14 residues. The CDR3 protein is CASSSGQRQETQYF. CDR3 nucleotides: TGTGCCAGCAGCTCGGGACAGAGACAAGAGACCCAGTACTTC. The variable domain in full, completed from reference TRBV13 and TRBJ2-5, reads AAGVIQSPRHLIKEKRETATLKCYPIPRHDTVYWYQQGPGQDPQFLISFYEKMQSDKGSIPDRFSAQQFSDYHSELNMSSLELGDSALYFCASSSGQRQETQYFGPGTRLLVL.

In nucleotides, the CDR3 is TGCGCCAGCAGCCAAGCCCGGGACTTGTACGAGCAGTACTTC. It encodes CASSQARDLYEQYF. The chain joins TRBV4-1 to TRBJ2-7, with D possibly being TRBD2 (6 bases). Germline CDR1 is MGHRA and CDR2 is YSYEKL. This CDR3 contains 14 residues. Trimming pared 1 base from V and 4 bases from J, leaving 11 bases between.

The genes are TRBV6-5 and TRBJ1-5; TRBD1 might be the D (6 bases). Trimming pared 5 bases from V and 0 bases from J, leaving 11 bases between. Germline CDR1 and CDR2: MNHEY and SVGAGI. This CDR3 has 15 amino acids. The CDR3 nucleotides read TGTGCCAGCAGTCCCAGGGGCTATAGCAATCAGCCCCAGCATTTT. Encoded protein: CASSPRGYSNQPQHF.

The chain employs TRBV4-1 and TRBJ1-1; 10 bases map to TRBD1. V gave up 2 bases and J gave up 3 bases; unmatched junction bases: 6. Germline V lookup: CDR1 MGHRA, CDR2 YSYEKL. The CDR3 is made up of 16 amino acids. The CDR3 sequence is CASSQPTGGRYTEAFF. CDR3 in DNA: TGCGCCAGCAGCCAACCGACAGGGGGCCGGTACACTGAAGCTTTCTTT.

V usage is TRBV19 and J usage is TRBJ2-7; 7 nucleotides align to TRBD2. Per the germline V gene, CDR1 is LNHDA and CDR2 is SQIVND (reference sequence). Germline trimming cut 4 bases from V and 2 bases from J; bases unmatched to any gene: 11. There are 16 residues in the CDR3. CDR3 amino acids: CASSTLLGEGPYEQYF. In nucleotides, the CDR3 is TGTGCCAGTAGTACGCTTTTGGGGGAGGGCCCCTACGAGCAGTACTTC.

The sample holds a few counts of this clone. The chain uses TRBV4-2 and TRBJ2-1, with TRBD2 matching over 7 bases. Germline assignment: CDR1 LGHNA and CDR2 YNFKEQ. The V and J ends lost 0 bases and 10 bases, in that order; junction bases with no gene match: 3. The CDR3 length is 13 residues. The CDR3 protein is CASSQEMGLEQFF. Here the CDR3 DNA reads TGTGCCAGCAGCCAAGAGATGGGACTAGAGCAGTTCTTC.